This T cell receptor beta chain was profiled in a study of blood T cell repertoires in COVID-19. Background on the study: Whether acute or convalescent, the COVID-19 samples came from the United States, Italy and Spain.

Germline V gene sequence: CDR1 SGHRS, CDR2 YFSETQ. V was cut by 5 bases and J by 3 bases, with 14 bases left in between. The CDR3 loop spans 14 amino acids. Produced via immunoSEQ multiplex PCR; TCRdb's table is partial and in-frame only. The sample has some 240,000 clones, less than 90% seen once; the top ten hold less than 2%. The V gene is TRBV5-1, the J gene TRBJ1-1, with a possible D match to TRBD1 (6 bases). The TCR was taken from a woman aged 40-49 years who had recovered from COVID-19. Specimen: peripheral blood. CDR3 in amino acids: CASRTQGRDTEAFF. DNA of the CDR3: TGCGCCAGCAGGACTCAGGGGCGGGACACTGAAGCTTTCTTT.